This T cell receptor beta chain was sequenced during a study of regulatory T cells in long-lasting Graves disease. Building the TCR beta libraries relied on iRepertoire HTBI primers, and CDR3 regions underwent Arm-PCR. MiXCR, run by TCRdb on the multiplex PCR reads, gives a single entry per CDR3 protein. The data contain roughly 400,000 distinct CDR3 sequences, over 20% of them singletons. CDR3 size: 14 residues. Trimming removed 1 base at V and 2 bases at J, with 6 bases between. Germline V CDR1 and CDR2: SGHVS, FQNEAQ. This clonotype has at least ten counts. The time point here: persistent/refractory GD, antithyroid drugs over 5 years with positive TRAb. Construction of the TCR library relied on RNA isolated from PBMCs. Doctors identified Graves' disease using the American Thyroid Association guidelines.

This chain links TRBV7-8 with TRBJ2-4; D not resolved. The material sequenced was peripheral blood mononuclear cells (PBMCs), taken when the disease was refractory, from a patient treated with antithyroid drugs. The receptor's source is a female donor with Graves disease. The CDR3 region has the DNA TGTGCCAGCAGCTTAGGTGGCACCAAAAACATTCAGTACTTC. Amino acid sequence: CASSLGGTKNIQYF.